The clone carrying this T cell receptor beta chain has a handful of counts. The antigen remains undetermined. CDR3 size: 16 residues. Germline trimming cut 5 bases from V and 3 bases from J; bases unmatched to any gene: 12. Looked up from germline, CDR1 is MGHRA and CDR2 is YSYEKL. The data were taken from a study of T cells after yellow fever vaccination. Study-level points and caveats: Booster samples showed a return of most primary-vaccination clones (roughly 96% CD4, over 70% CD8). Bulk-population clonotypes that are abundant could appear as contaminants in FACS-sorted repertoires. The secondary T-cell response peaked on day 5, not day 15, but was weaker.

TCRdb processed the 5' RACE reads anew with MiXCR; each CDR3 protein has one entry. This sample has roughly 190,000 distinct CDR3 sequences; roughly 11% occur once, and the top ten carry 36%. The sequence derives from a man aged 18 to 29 who received the YFV17D yellow fever vaccine. Sequencing was performed on CD8+ T cells sorted from PBMCs, taken 15 days after the yellow fever booster vaccination. The chain has TRBV4-1 and TRBJ1-2, with 7 bases identical to TRBD1. This CDR3 is CASSETRTGADYGYTF. In nucleotides, the CDR3 is TGCGCCAGCAGCGAAACCAGGACAGGCGCGGACTATGGCTACACCTTC.